This T cell receptor beta chain came from a study of blood T cells in healthy people across ages. The wider study: Template switching retrieved approximately one barcoded beta molecule for each two T cells.

On this clonotype: Germline and junction disagree at one end, which may indicate a read error.

Alongside a J-beta primer mix, a sample-barcoded 5' primer served in a second PCR lasting about 7 to 11 cycles. Researchers report that a template-switch adaptor with 12 random nucleotides tagged each cDNA molecule. Every sample gave at least 2.5 million paired-end reads containing CDR3. TCRdb fed the 5' RACE reads into MiXCR, producing one record per CDR3 protein. The sample has 1.5 million to 2 million distinct CDR3 sequences; roughly 27% are singletons. Total RNA, at least 6 micrograms per sample, was extracted from PBMCs. Germline CDR1 is SGHRS and CDR2 is YFSETQ. The CDR3 is 14 amino acids. This sequence originates from a woman in her twenties or thirties in good health. The V and J genes are TRBV5-1 and TRBJ2-7; possible D gene TRBD2, 5 bases. What was sequenced was blood. The CDR3 sequence is CVSSSGERGDEQYF. The CDR3 nucleotides are TGCGTCAGCAGCAGCGGCGAGCGAGGCGACGAGCAGTACTTC.